A single sample gave rise to the 21 T cell receptor beta chains below, sequenced in a study of T-cell reconstitution after alpha-beta-depleted transplantation in children (dated by TCRdb to the mid-2010s). Library method: PCR. TCRdb shows the sequencer as Illumina HiSeq 2500. TCR library preparation used molecular barcoding, with unique molecular identifiers applied to normalize quantification of the TCRbeta repertoire. TCRdb trimmed public reads at Q25 via fastp, called clones via MiXCR and kept in-frame beta chains. Here each entry gathers all rows of one CDR3 protein and keeps the most common genes and DNA. In all, the sample holds 550,000 to 800,000 distinct CDR3 sequences, and roughly 13% of those were seen once. Jointly, the top ten make up 0.65% to 0.9% of the sample. This specimen's treatment or condition label, per the study, means: allogeneic hematopoietic cell transplantation with graft depleted of TCRalphabeta T cells and CD19 B cells.

The sequencing used PBMCs, collected before TCRalphabeta/CD19-depleted stem cell transplant. Receptor source: a girl aged 2 to 9 with congenital amegakaryocytic thrombocytopenia, due to receive a stem cell transplant.

V is TRBV19 and J is TRBJ1-5, with 7 bases fitting TRBD1. The CDR3 is made up of 16 amino acids. Germline V gene sequence: CDR1 LNHDA, CDR2 SQIVND (reference sequence). The V segment lost 4 bases and the J segment 6 bases; nucleotides outside the gene matches: 12. The CDR3: CASSTAQGGRGQPQHF. CDR3 sequence (DNA): TGTGCCAGTAGTACCGCACAAGGGGGCCGGGGTCAGCCCCAGCATTTT. Combining the CDR3 with reference TRBV19 and TRBJ1-5 gives the whole variable domain DGGITQSPKYLFRKEGQNVTLSCEQNLNHDAMYWYRQDPGQGLRLIYYSQIVNDFQKGDIAEGYSVSREKKESFPLTVTSAQKNPTAFYLCASSTAQGGRGQPQHFGDGTRLSIL.

The chain joins TRBV15 to TRBJ2-5; no clear D gene. Germline CDR1 is LNHNV and CDR2 is YYDKDF (reference sequence). The CDR3 contains 13 residues. V lost 1 base to trimming and J lost 4 bases, with 7 bases between them. CDR3 bases: TGTGCCACCAGCAGAGTTGTGGGAGAGACCCAGTACTTC. Translating it yields CATSRVVGETQYF.

This clonotype was recorded many times. The V and J genes are TRBV5-1 and TRBJ2-2; the D gene is possibly TRBD1 (5 bases). The CDR3 runs 16 residues. V shed 7 bases and J shed 5 bases, with 21 bases lying between them. The germline gives CDR1 SGHRS, CDR2 YFSETQ. CDR3 coding DNA: TGCGCCAGCTTTTATAACCCCAGGGCGGCGACCGGGGAGCTGTTTTTT. Protein: CASFYNPRAATGELFF.

This clonotype was picked up many times. In nucleotides, the CDR3 is TGTGCCACCAGTGCGACGCCTAGCGGGAGGGCCATAAATGAGCAGTTCTTC. It codes for CATSATPSGRAINEQFF. V is TRBV24-1 and J is TRBJ2-1; TRBD2 matches 12 bases. The junction had 11 bases not matched to a gene; V was cut back by 5 bases and J by 7 bases. Per the germline V gene, CDR1 is KGHDR and CDR2 is SFDVKD. This CDR3 region has 17 residues.

This clonotype was counted ten times or more. This sequence joins TRBV12-3 or TRBV12-4 and TRBJ2-1; maybe TRBD1 (6 bases). Trimming removed 9 bases from V and 5 bases from J, with 17 bases in between. The CDR3 has 14 amino acids. The CDR3 is CASTGTSTDNEQFF. CDR3 DNA sequence: TGTGCCAGTACAGGGACCTCAACTGACAATGAGCAGTTCTTC.

The rearrangement links TRBV2 to TRBJ1-2; no clear D. V lost 4 bases to trimming and J lost 5 bases, with 11 bases between them. Germline-derived CDR1 and CDR2 are SNHLY and FYNNEI. CDR3 size: 13 residues. The CDR3 region is CASSAATEYGYTF. The CDR3, as DNA: TGTGCCAGCAGTGCGGCAACGGAATATGGCTACACCTTC.

There are many counts of this clonotype. The rearrangement links TRBV5-1 to TRBJ2-1; TRBD2 matches at 8 bases. The germline CDR1 and CDR2 sequences are SGHRS and YFSETQ. CDR3 length equals 15 residues. J lost 3 bases, V lost 4 bases, and 6 bases had no gene match. CDR3 nucleotide sequence: TGCGCCAGCAGCCGGCCGGGACTAGTCTACAATGAGCAGTTCTTC. Translated: CASSRPGLVYNEQFF.

Comments on this clonotype: A much larger clone sits a single nucleotide away, making a read error possible. V is TRBV6-5 and J is TRBJ1-1, with TRBD1 as a possible D gene (5 bases). From germline, CDR1 is MNHEY and CDR2 SVGAGI. V lost 4 bases to trimming and J lost 0 bases, with 12 bases between them. The CDR3 spans 15 residues. The CDR3 loop reads CASSSHRKLNTEAFF. The CDR3 coding sequence is TGTGCCAGCAGTTCTCACAGGAAACTGAACACTGAAGCTTTCTTT.

This clonotype was counted many times. This chain joins TRBV10-3 and TRBJ2-2; 7 bases agree with TRBD1. Germline lookup yields CDR1 ENHRY and CDR2 SYGVKD. The V gene end was trimmed by 10 bases and the J gene end by 0 bases; junction bases not matched to a gene: 8. The CDR3 consists of 15 residues. CDR3 amino acids: CANSIGTANTGELFF. CDR3 bases: TGTGCCAACTCAATCGGGACAGCGAACACCGGGGAGCTGTTTTTT.

A few counts support this clonotype. The J gene is TRBJ1-1, the V gene TRBV7-9; 8 bases fit TRBD1. Germline-derived CDR1 and CDR2 are SEHNR and FQNEAQ (reference sequence). This CDR3 contains 15 residues. Unmatched junction bases numbered 7, after V lost 3 bases and J lost 4 bases. CDR3 sequence: CASSFADRGSTEAFF. Written as DNA, the CDR3 is TGTGCCAGCAGCTTCGCCGACAGGGGAAGCACTGAAGCTTTCTTT.

This clonotype was found many times. The rearrangement links TRBV5-1 to TRBJ1-2; 8 bases map to TRBD1. The CDR3 extends over 13 amino acids. The J segment lost 7 bases and the V segment lost 4 bases, leaving 6 bases of the junction unmatched. Germline CDR1 SGHRS, CDR2 YFSETQ. In nucleotides, the CDR3 is TGCGCCAGCAGCCAGACAGGGGACTCTGGCTACACCTTC. Its protein is CASSQTGDSGYTF. The whole variable domain, filled in from reference TRBV5-1 and TRBJ1-2, reads KAGVTQTPRYLIKTRGQQVTLSCSPISGHRSVSWYQQTPGQGLQFLFEYFSETQRNKGNFPGRFSGRQFSNSRSEMNVSTLELGDSALYLCASSQTGDSGYTFGSGTRLTVV.

This clonotype has at least ten counts. The chain carries TRBV20-1 and TRBJ1-6, with D perhaps matching TRBD1 (6 bases). CDR3 length: 14 amino acids. V lost 6 bases to trimming and J lost 7 bases, with 16 bases between them. The germline V gene has CDR1 DFQATT and CDR2 SNEGSKA (reference sequence). The DNA of the CDR3 is TGCAGTGCGAACCAAGGACAGTCAAATTCACCCCTCCACTTT. Translating gives CSANQGQSNSPLHF.

This clonotype was counted many times. The chain has TRBV12-3 or TRBV12-4 and TRBJ2-3; D may be TRBD2 (7 bases). The CDR3 extends over 17 amino acids. The V gene lost 3 bases and the J gene lost 0 bases, with 16 bases spanning the gap. The CDR3 nucleotides are TGTGCCAGCAGTTTTGGGGGGCTAGCGGATAGCACAGATACGCAGTATTTT. Protein: CASSFGGLADSTDTQYF.

This clonotype was detected ten times or more. V is TRBV5-1 and J is TRBJ1-4; D not resolved. Germline CDR1 and CDR2: SGHRS and YFSETQ. The V gene lost 4 bases and the J gene lost 2 bases, with 12 bases spanning the gap. The CDR3 is 15 amino acids. The CDR3, as DNA: TGCGCCAGCAGCGCGACGGGGAGGACTAATGAAAAACTGTTTTTT. As protein: CASSATGRTNEKLFF. Full variable domain (rest looked up from reference TRBV5-1 and TRBJ1-4): KAGVTQTPRYLIKTRGQQVTLSCSPISGHRSVSWYQQTPGQGLQFLFEYFSETQRNKGNFPGRFSGRQFSNSRSEMNVSTLELGDSALYLCASSATGRTNEKLFFGSGTQLSVL.

This clonotype occurred a few times. The chain uses TRBV4-1 and TRBJ2-2; D remains unclear. This CDR3 spans 13 amino acids. V lost 0 bases, J lost 4 bases, and 3 bases lay in between. The germline V gene has CDR1 MGHRA and CDR2 YSYEKL. DNA for the CDR3: TGCGCCAGCAGCCAAGATGCCACCGGGGAGCTGTTTTTT. Its protein product is CASSQDATGELFF.

This clonotype was seen repeatedly, ten times or more. This chain joins TRBV29-1 and TRBJ2-7; D uncertain. Germline-derived CDR1 and CDR2 are SQVTM and ANQGSEA. The V end was cut by 1 base, the J end by 5 bases, with 18 bases between. The CDR3 sequence is 15 residues long. The CDR3 reads CSVEAYPTETHEQYF. The CDR3 DNA reads TGCAGCGTTGAAGCTTACCCGACTGAGACCCACGAGCAGTACTTC.

This clonotype was seen many times. The V and J genes are TRBV14 and TRBJ2-1, with 10 bases lining up with TRBD2. The germline V gene encodes CDR1 SGHDN and CDR2 FVKESK. With V trimmed by 1 base and J by 4 bases, 4 bases remained unmatched. The CDR3 totals 16 residues. CDR3 sequence (DNA): TGTGCCAGCAGCCAAGGCACTAGCGGGATATACAATGAGCAGTTCTTC. The encoded protein is CASSQGTSGIYNEQFF.

This clonotype was seen ten or more times. The rearrangement uses TRBV20-1 and TRBJ1-6; no firm D call. Germline assignment: CDR1 DFQATT and CDR2 SNEGSKA (reference sequence). The CDR3 is made up of 11 amino acids. V was pared by 6 bases and J by 10 bases, with 10 bases between. Here the CDR3 reads CSAGIGSPLHF. CDR3 coding DNA: TGCAGTGCGGGGATCGGATCACCCCTCCACTTT.

This chain joins TRBV11-2 and TRBJ2-5; D not certain. V lost 3 bases to trimming and J lost 4 bases, with 15 bases between them. Looked up from germline, CDR1 is SGHAT and CDR2 is FQNNGV. CDR3 length: 15 amino acids. The CDR3 sequence: CASSLPFRVRETQYF. The CDR3 nucleotides read TGTGCCAGCAGCTTGCCTTTTCGGGTGCGAGAGACCCAGTACTTC.

The V gene is TRBV6-6, the J gene TRBJ2-2, with D maybe TRBD1 (6 bases). CDR1 and CDR2 (germline): MNHNY, SVGAGI (reference sequence). CDR3 length: 13 residues. V was trimmed by 5 bases and J by 6 bases, leaving 10 bases between them. The CDR3 protein is CASSATGSGELFF. In DNA, the CDR3 is TGTGCCAGCAGTGCAACAGGGTCCGGGGAGCTGTTTTTT.

This clonotype was detected ten times or more. The V call is TRBV5-1, the J call TRBJ2-2; possibly TRBD1 or TRBD2 for D (5 bases each). Trimming left V 1 base short and J 6 bases short, with 16 bases between. Looked up from germline, CDR1 is SGHRS and CDR2 is YFSETQ. There are 16 residues in the CDR3. This CDR3 reads CASSLSRLRDAGELFF. For the CDR3, the DNA is TGCGCCAGCAGCTTGTCACGGCTCAGGGACGCCGGGGAGCTGTTTTTT. Using reference TRBV5-1 and TRBJ2-2 for the parts outside the CDR3, the full variable domain is KAGVTQTPRYLIKTRGQQVTLSCSPISGHRSVSWYQQTPGQGLQFLFEYFSETQRNKGNFPGRFSGRQFSNSRSEMNVSTLELGDSALYLCASSLSRLRDAGELFFGEGSRLTVL.